One and the same sample provided the 8 T cell receptor beta chains below, sequenced in a study of shared clonotypes between healthy human individuals. TCRdb keeps only in-frame clones here, not all; method: immunoSEQ multiplex PCR. The profile covers about 2 million clones, with approximately 94% appearing a single time and 0.9% to 1.5% taken by the ten largest. Naive CD8 cells comprised CD45RO-negative, CCR7-positively selected cells, excluding terminally differentiated effector memory CD45RA+ cells. Sequenced input: naive CD8+ T cells sorted from blood. These TCRs come from a man between 18 and 29 years old in good health.

A word on this clone: Distinct nucleotide sequences in the sample also encode this CDR3. This chain joins TRBV15 and TRBJ1-3, with TRBD1 matching 10 bases. The V gene's germline CDR1 is LNHNV and CDR2 YYDKDF (reference sequence). V shed 3 bases and J 4 bases; nucleotides not matched to a gene: 3. This CDR3 has 15 residues. CDR3 nucleotide sequence: TGTGCCACCAGCAGCGACAGGGGGCGCGGAAACACCATATATTTT. Its translation: CATSSDRGRGNTIYF.

The rearrangement joins TRBV27 to TRBJ2-3, with 7 positions matching TRBD2. The CDR3 length is 15 residues. Trimming at V came to 6 bases and at J to 4 bases, leaving 10 bases not matched to a gene. Germline assignment: CDR1 MNHEY and CDR2 SMNVEV (reference sequence). CDR3 region: CASSPPGGGADTQYF. Written as DNA, the CDR3 is TGTGCCAGCAGCCCTCCCGGGGGAGGGGCAGATACGCAGTATTTT.

The count of this clone is one. Other DNA sequences in the same sample also yield this CDR3. This sequence joins TRBV6-5 and TRBJ2-2; no clear D. Germline CDR1 MNHEY, CDR2 SVGAGI. CDR3 length: 14 amino acids. The V gene lost 0 bases and the J gene lost 4 bases, with 6 bases spanning the gap. CDR3 protein: CASSYSVSTGELFF. In DNA, the CDR3 is TGTGCCAGCAGTTACTCGGTCTCCACCGGGGAGCTGTTTTTT.

This sequence joins TRBV9 and TRBJ2-3, with D perhaps matching TRBD2 (7 bases). The CDR3 loop spans 16 amino acids. Per germline, CDR1 SGDLS and CDR2 YYNGEE. V lost 5 bases, J lost 2 bases, and 18 bases lay in between. CDR3 residues: CASSRWGGLDTDTQYF. CDR3 DNA: TGTGCCAGCAGTCGGTGGGGGGGCCTTGACACAGATACGCAGTATTTT. Together with reference TRBV9 and TRBJ2-3, the CDR3 gives the full variable domain: DSGVTQTPKHLITATGQRVTLRCSPRSGDLSVYWYQQSLDQGLQFLIQYYNGEERAKGNILERFSAQQFPDLHSELNLSSLELGDSALYFCASSRWGGLDTDTQYFGPGTRLTVL.

This clone appeared a single time. The chain uses TRBV11-2 and TRBJ2-7, with 8 positions matching TRBD1. The V and J ends lost 4 bases and 0 bases, in that order; junction bases with no gene match: 5. Looked up from germline, CDR1 is SGHAT and CDR2 is FQNNGV. The CDR3 sequence is 15 residues long. CDR3 sequence (DNA): TGTGCCAGCAGCTCGGCTCAGGGGGCCTCCTACGAGCAGTACTTC. It codes for CASSSAQGASYEQYF.

The V call is TRBV7-9, the J call TRBJ2-7, with a weak D call TRBD1 (5 bases). Germline V gives CDR1 SEHNR, CDR2 FQNEAQ (reference sequence). The V gene lost 5 bases and the J gene lost 2 bases, with 16 bases spanning the gap. This CDR3 comprises 15 residues. The CDR3 DNA reads as TGTGCCAGCAGCCGGACCTCACAGGACACCTACGAGCAGTACTTC. Translating it yields CASSRTSQDTYEQYF.

The genes are TRBV4-1 and TRBJ2-7; 9 positions agree with TRBD1. J lost 3 bases, V lost 3 bases, and 6 bases had no gene match. The CDR3 is 15 amino acids. CDR1 and CDR2 (germline): MGHRA, YSYEKL. CDR3 loop: CASSHGETGGYEQYF. CDR3 bases: TGCGCCAGCAGCCATGGAGAGACAGGGGGCTACGAGCAGTACTTC.

The genes are TRBV18 and TRBJ2-1; 10 nucleotides align to TRBD2. Germline lookup yields CDR1 KGHSH and CDR2 LQKENI. Germline trimming cut 3 bases from V and 6 bases from J; bases unmatched to any gene: 8. The CDR3 consists of 16 residues. The CDR3 region is CASSPPVAGGFNEQFF. DNA of the CDR3: TGTGCCAGCTCACCGCCGGTAGCGGGAGGATTCAATGAGCAGTTCTTC.